The present T cell receptor (beta chain) was sequenced within a study of technical replicates of blood from several donors. The CDR3 extends over 17 amino acids. Germline CDR1 and CDR2: SGHVS and FQNEAQ. V dropped 5 bases and J dropped 0; count of bases not matched to a gene: 8. Sequencing used immunoSEQ multiplex PCR; TCRdb keeps in-frame clones, though not all of them. The data show 65,000 to 90,000 clones, with around nine tenths seen just once and approximately 4.4% held by the top ten. The clonotype comes from a human donor in good health. Some clones in this sample may be carry-over from other donors' samples. Sequenced sample: PBMCs. This chain links TRBV7-8 with TRBJ1-5; TRBD1 matches 9 bases. The CDR3 sequence is CASSLDRGQYSNQPQHF. The CDR3 region has the DNA TGTGCCAGCAGCCTGGACAGGGGACAGTATAGCAATCAGCCCCAGCATTTT.